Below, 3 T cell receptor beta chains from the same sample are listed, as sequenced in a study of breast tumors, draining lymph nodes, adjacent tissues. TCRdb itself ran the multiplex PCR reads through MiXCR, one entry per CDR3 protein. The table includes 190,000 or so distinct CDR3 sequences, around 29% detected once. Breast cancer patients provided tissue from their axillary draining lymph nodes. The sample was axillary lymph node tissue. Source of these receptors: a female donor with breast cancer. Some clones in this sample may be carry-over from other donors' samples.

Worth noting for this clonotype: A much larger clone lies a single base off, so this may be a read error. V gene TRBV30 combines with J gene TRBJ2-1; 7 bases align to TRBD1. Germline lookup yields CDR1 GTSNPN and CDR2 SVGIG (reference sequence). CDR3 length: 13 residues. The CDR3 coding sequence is TGTGCCTGGAGTTCGGGACAGAACAATAAGCAGTTCTTC. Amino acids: CAWSSGQNNKQFF. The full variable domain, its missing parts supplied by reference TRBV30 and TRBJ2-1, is SQTIHQWPATLVQPVGSPLSLECTVEGTSNPNLYWYRQAAGRGLQLLFYSVGIGQISSEVPQNLSASRPQDRQFILSSKKLLLSDSGFYLCAWSSGQNNKQFFGPGTRLTVL.

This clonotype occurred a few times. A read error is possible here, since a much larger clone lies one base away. Here the CDR3 DNA reads TGTGCCAGCAGCCCAGCCCAGGGTAATTCACCCCTCCACTTT. Its protein is CASSPAQGNSPLHF. This rearrangement joins TRBV6-6 to TRBJ1-6; D may be TRBD1 (5 bases). CDR1 is MNHNY and CDR2 is SVGAGI in the germline V gene (reference sequence). The ends were cut back, 6 bases at V and 6 bases at J, with 12 bases in the middle. The CDR3 is 14 amino acids.

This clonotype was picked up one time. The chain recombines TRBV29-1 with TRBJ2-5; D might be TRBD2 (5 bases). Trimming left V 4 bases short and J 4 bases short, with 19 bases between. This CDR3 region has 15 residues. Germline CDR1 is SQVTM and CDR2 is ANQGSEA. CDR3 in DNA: TGCAGCGTTGGAAGGCCTTGCCTCGCGGGAGAGACCCAGTACTTC. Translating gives CSVGRPCLAGETQYF.